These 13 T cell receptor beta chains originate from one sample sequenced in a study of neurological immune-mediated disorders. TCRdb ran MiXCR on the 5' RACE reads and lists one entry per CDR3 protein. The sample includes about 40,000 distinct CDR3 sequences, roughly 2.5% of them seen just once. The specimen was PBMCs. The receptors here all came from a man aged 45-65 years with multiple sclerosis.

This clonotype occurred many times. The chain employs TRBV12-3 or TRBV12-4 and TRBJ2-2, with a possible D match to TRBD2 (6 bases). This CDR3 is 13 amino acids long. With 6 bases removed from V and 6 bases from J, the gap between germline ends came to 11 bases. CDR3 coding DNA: TGTGCCAGCAGCCTACGGGGGTCCGGGGAGCTGTTTTTT. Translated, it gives CASSLRGSGELFF.

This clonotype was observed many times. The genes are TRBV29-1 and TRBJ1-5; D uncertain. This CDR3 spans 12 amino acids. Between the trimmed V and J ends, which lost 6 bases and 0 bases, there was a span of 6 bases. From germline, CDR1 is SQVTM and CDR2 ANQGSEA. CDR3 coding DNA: TGCAGCGTAGCAAATAGCAATCAGCCCCAGCATTTT. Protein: CSVANSNQPQHF.

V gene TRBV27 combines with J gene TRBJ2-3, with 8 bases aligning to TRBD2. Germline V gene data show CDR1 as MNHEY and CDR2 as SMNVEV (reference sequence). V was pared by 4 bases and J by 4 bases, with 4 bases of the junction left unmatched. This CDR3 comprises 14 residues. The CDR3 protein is CASSSRGDPDTQYF. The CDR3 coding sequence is TGTGCCAGCAGTTCGCGGGGGGACCCAGATACGCAGTATTTT.

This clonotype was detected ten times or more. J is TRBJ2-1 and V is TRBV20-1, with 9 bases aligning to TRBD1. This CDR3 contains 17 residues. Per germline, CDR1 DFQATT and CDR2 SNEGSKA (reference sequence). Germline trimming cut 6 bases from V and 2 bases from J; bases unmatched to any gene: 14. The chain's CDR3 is CSAKNLHGTGTYNEQFF. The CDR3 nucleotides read TGCAGTGCAAAAAATCTACACGGGACAGGGACCTACAATGAGCAGTTCTTC.

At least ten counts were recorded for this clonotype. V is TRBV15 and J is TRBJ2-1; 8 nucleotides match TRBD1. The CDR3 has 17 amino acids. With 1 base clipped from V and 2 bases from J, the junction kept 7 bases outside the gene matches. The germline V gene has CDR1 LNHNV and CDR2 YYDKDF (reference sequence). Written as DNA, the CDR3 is TGTGCCACCAGCAGAGCCTTAGGGACAGGCCCCTACAATGAGCAGTTCTTC. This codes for CATSRALGTGPYNEQFF.

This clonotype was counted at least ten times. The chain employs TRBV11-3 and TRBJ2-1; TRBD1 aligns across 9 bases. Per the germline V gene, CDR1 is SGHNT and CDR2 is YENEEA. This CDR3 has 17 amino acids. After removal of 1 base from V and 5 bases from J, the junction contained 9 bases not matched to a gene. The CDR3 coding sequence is TGTGCCAGCAGCTTAGGAGCCGGGACAGGGCATGACAATGAGCAGTTCTTC. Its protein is CASSLGAGTGHDNEQFF.

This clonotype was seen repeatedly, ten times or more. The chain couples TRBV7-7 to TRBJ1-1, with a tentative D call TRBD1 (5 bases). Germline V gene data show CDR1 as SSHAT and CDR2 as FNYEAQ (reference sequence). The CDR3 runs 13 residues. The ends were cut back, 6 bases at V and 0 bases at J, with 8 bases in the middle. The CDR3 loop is CASSSDMNTEAFF. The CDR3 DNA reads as TGTGCCAGCAGTTCGGACATGAACACTGAAGCTTTCTTT.

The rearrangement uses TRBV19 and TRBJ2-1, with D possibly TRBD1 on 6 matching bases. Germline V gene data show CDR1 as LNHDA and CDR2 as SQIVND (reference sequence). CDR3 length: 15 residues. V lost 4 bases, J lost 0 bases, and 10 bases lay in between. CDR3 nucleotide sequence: TGTGCCAGTAGTACCGACAGGAGCTCCTACAATGAGCAGTTCTTC. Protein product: CASSTDRSSYNEQFF. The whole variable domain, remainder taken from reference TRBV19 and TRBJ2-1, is DGGITQSPKYLFRKEGQNVTLSCEQNLNHDAMYWYRQDPGQGLRLIYYSQIVNDFQKGDIAEGYSVSREKKESFPLTVTSAQKNPTAFYLCASSTDRSSYNEQFFGPGTRLTVL.

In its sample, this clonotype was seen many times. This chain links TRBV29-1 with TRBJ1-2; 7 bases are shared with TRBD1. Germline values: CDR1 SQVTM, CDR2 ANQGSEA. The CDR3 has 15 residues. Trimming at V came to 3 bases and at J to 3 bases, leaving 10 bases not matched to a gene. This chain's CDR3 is CSVEERQGKYYGYTF. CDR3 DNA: TGCAGCGTTGAGGAGCGACAGGGAAAGTACTATGGCTACACCTTC.

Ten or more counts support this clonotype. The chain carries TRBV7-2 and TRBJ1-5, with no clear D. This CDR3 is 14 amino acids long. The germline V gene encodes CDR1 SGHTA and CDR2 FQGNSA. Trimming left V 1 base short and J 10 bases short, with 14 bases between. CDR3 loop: CASSLGSVEDPQHF. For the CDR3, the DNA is TGTGCCAGCAGCTTAGGATCGGTCGAGGATCCCCAGCATTTT.

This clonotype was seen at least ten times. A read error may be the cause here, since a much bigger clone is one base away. In nucleotides, the CDR3 is TGTGCCAGCAGTGAGACTCCGGGAAAGGGATCCGAGCAGTACTTC. It encodes CASSETPGKGSEQYF. This rearrangement joins TRBV2 to TRBJ2-7; D is perhaps TRBD2 (5 bases). V lost 3 bases to trimming and J lost 6 bases, with 18 bases between them. The CDR3 length is 15 residues. Germline lookup yields CDR1 SNHLY and CDR2 FYNNEI.

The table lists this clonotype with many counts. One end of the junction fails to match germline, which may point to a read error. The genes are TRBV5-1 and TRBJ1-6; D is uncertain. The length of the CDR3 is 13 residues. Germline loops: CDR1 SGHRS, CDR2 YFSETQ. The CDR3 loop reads CASSVEVESALNF. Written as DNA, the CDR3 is TGCGCCAGCAGTGTCGAGGTCGAGTCGGCCCTCAACTTT. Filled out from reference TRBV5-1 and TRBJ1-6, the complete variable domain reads KAGVTQTPRYLIKTRGQQVTLSCSPISGHRSVSWYQQTPGQGLQFLFEYFSETQRNKGNFPGRFSGRQFSNSRSEMNVSTLELGDSALYLCASSVEVESALNFGNGTRLTVT.

CDR3 nucleotides: TGTGCCAGCAGCTTGGACAGCGGGGGCCGGTACGAGCAGTACTTC. Its protein product is CASSLDSGGRYEQYF. The V and J genes are TRBV6-1 and TRBJ2-7; 8 nucleotides match TRBD2. Germline V CDR1 and CDR2: MNHNS, SASEGT. The ends lost 6 bases at V and 4 bases at J; junction bases unmatched: 11. This CDR3 is built from 15 residues.